This T cell receptor (beta chain) was identified in a study of blood T cell repertoires in COVID-19. From germline, CDR1 is SGHRS and CDR2 YFSETQ. V was shortened by 0 bases and J by 0 bases, with 10 bases between the two germline ends. This CDR3 has 16 amino acids. Libraries were prepared by immunoSEQ multiplex PCR; TCRdb keeps only in-frame clonotypes and omits some of them. The table lists 150,000 to 180,000 clones, approximately 85% of them singletons. The rearrangement joins TRBV5-1 to TRBJ1-5; no clear D. Sequenced input: peripheral blood. This sequence was found in a man aged 60 to 69 with COVID-19, enrolled during active disease. CDR3 loop: CASSLEGGNSNQPQHF. As DNA, the CDR3 is TGCGCCAGCAGCTTGGAAGGAGGGAATAGCAATCAGCCCCAGCATTTT.